This T cell receptor (beta chain) was documented in a study of blood T cell repertoires in COVID-19. Those who participated ranged in age from roughly 18 to 100 years and resided in around 22 US areas. Participants reported their clinical history, and cohort assignment relied on those reports. Germline values: CDR1 SGHRS, CDR2 YFSETQ. V shed 2 bases, J shed 6 bases, and the junction held 4 bases outside the gene matches. The CDR3 sequence is 15 residues long. This clone was seen once. Generated by immunoSEQ multiplex PCR, the TCRdb table keeps only in-frame clones and is missing some. The table lists around 310,000 clones, around nine tenths of them singletons, with approximately 9.8% in the top ten.

The chain uses TRBV5-1 and TRBJ2-1; 11 bases are a match to TRBD2. The sequence was collected from a middle-aged woman who had recovered from COVID-19. Sequenced input: PBMCs or T cells enriched from blood (not recorded which). The CDR3, as DNA: TGCGCCAGCAGCTTTAGCGGGGGGGCTGTCAATGAGCAGTTCTTC. Protein: CASSFSGGAVNEQFF.